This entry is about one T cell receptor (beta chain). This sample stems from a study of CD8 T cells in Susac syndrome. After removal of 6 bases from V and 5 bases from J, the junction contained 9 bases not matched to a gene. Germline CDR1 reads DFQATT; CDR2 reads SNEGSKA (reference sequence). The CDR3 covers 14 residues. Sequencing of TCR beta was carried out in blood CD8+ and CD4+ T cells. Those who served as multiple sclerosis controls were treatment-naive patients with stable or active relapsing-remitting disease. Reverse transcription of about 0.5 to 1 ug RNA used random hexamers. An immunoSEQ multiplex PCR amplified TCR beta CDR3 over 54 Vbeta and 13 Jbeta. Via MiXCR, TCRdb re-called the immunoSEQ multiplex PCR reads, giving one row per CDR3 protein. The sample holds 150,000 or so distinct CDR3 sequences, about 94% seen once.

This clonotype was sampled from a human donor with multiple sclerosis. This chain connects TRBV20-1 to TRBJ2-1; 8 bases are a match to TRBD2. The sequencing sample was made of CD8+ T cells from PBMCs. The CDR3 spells CSAPERGSHNEQFF. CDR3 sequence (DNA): TGCAGTGCGCCAGAGCGGGGGTCACACAATGAGCAGTTCTTC.